The clone carrying this T cell receptor (beta chain) was seen a few times. This sample was taken from a study of PD-L1 blockade in urothelial cancer. Profiling relied on immunoSEQ multiplex PCR, and the TCRdb table lists in-frame clones only, not all of them. This table holds under 30,000 clones, 75% to 90% found once. Trimming took 4 bases from V and 5 from J; bases not matched to a gene: 14. Germline CDR1 reads SGDLS; CDR2 reads YYNGEE. CDR3 length: 17 amino acids. The material was PBMCs, obtained around atezolizumab (anti-PD-L1) treatment. The origin of this receptor is a man over 45 with urothelial cancer. The chain links TRBV9 to TRBJ2-3; the match to TRBD2 covers 9 bases. The CDR3 DNA reads as TGTGCCAGCAGCCCTGGGGGGGCTAGCGGGAACCTAGATACGCAGTATTTT. It encodes CASSPGGASGNLDTQYF.